Sequencing of this TCR beta chain was carried out in a study of T cells after somatic rescue of genetic block. TCRdb's table, derived via immunoSEQ multiplex PCR, lists solely in-frame clones and lacks some. Here the sample spans tens of thousands of clones, around 96% being singletons. This CDR3 comprises 15 residues. In germline, CDR1 is SGHTA, CDR2 FQGTGA. V shed 5 bases and J 0 bases; nucleotides not matched to a gene: 4. Material: peripheral blood mononuclear cells (PBMCs). This clonotype was sampled from a child less than two years old. The chain recombines TRBV7-3 with TRBJ2-3, with 8 bases fitting TRBD2. The CDR3 nucleotides read TGTGCCAGCAGCCCAACGGGAGGGAGCACAGATACGCAGTATTTT. Translating it yields CASSPTGGSTDTQYF.